A selection of T cell receptor beta chains follows, all from one sample in a study of blood T cell repertoires in COVID-19. Assay used: immunoSEQ multiplex PCR; TCRdb lists only in-frame clones, some missing. Altogether 45,000 to 65,000 clones are present, around 90% being singletons, with the ten largest covering about 7.8%. The sample was peripheral blood. Receptor source: a man between 45 and 60 years old with active COVID-19. CDR3s include the opening cysteine and the closing phenylalanine or tryptophan. A D gene is named only where the DNA matches it firmly. Where a row states a size, it is once, few, many or the class of an expanded clone; other rows omit it.

v_gene	len	d_gene	abundance	j_gene	CDR3aa	CDR3nt
TRBV18	15	TRBD1	.	TRBJ2-7	CASSPPDRVAYEQYF	TGTGCCAGCTCACCACCGGACAGGGTGGCCTACGAGCAGTACTTC
TRBV30	14	.	.	TRBJ1-2	CAWSPYAGWYGYTF	TGTGCCTGGAGTCCCTATGCAGGGTGGTATGGCTACACCTTC
TRBV7-2	12	.	.	TRBJ2-2	CASSRAGGELFF	TGTGCCAGCAGCCGAGCGGGCGGGGAGCTGTTTTTT
TRBV7-2	14	.	.	TRBJ1-1	CASSSTWGVTEAFF	TGTGCCAGCAGCAGCACATGGGGGGTCACTGAAGCTTTCTTT
TRBV7-2	14	.	.	TRBJ2-2	CASRGRTNTGELFF	TGTGCCAGCAGGGGGCGGACGAACACCGGGGAGCTGTTTTTT
TRBV3-1/TRBV3-2	15	TRBD1	.	TRBJ2-7	CASSQGAGGSYEQYF	TGTGCCAGCAGCCAAGGGGCAGGGGGCTCCTACGAGCAGTACTTC
TRBV9	14	.	.	TRBJ2-5	CASSVEYGVETQYF	TGTGCCAGCAGCGTAGAGTACGGGGTGGAGACCCAGTACTTC
TRBV11-1	13	TRBD1	.	TRBJ1-5	CASYRGAGQPQHF	TGTGCCAGCTACAGGGGGGCTGGTCAGCCCCAGCATTTT
TRBV30	12	.	.	TRBJ1-4	CAWSVSRVRLFF	TGTGCCTGGAGTGTGAGCAGGGTCCGACTGTTTTTT
TRBV4-3	15	.	.	TRBJ2-7	CASSQGGTRGAEQYF	TGCGCCAGCAGCCAAGGGGGGACACGGGGGGCCGAGCAGTACTTC
TRBV25-1	14	TRBD1	.	TRBJ2-7	CASSPRTGLYEQYF	TGTGCCAGCAGCCCCCGGACAGGGCTCTACGAGCAGTACTTC
TRBV4-2	17	TRBD2	.	TRBJ2-3	CASSQARGGGAADTQYF	TGTGCCAGCAGCCAAGCCCGGGGCGGGGGGGCCGCAGATACGCAGTATTTT
TRBV6-4	14	.	.	TRBJ1-6	CASSDSSRDRIIHF	TGTGCCAGCAGTGACTCATCGCGGGATCGGATCATCCACTTT
TRBV15	16	TRBD1	.	TRBJ1-1	CATSRPGQRGGREAFF	TGTGCCACCAGCAGACCGGGACAGAGAGGCGGCCGAGAAGCTTTCTTT
TRBV19	15	TRBD2	.	TRBJ2-3	CASMRLAGGQDTQYF	TGTGCCAGTATGAGACTAGCGGGGGGGCAAGATACGCAGTATTTT
TRBV4-1	15	.	.	TRBJ2-2	CASSQPTENTGELFF	TGCGCCAGCAGCCAACCGACAGAGAACACCGGGGAGCTGTTTTTT
TRBV24-1	12	.	.	TRBJ2-1	CATSDRDLKQFF	TGTGCCACCAGTGACAGGGACTTAAAGCAGTTCTTC
TRBV29-1	16	.	.	TRBJ1-1	CSSLGGNSFPATEAFF	TGCAGCTCCCTGGGGGGGAACTCTTTTCCAGCCACTGAAGCTTTCTTT
TRBV7-9	14	.	once	TRBJ1-3	CASSLSGLGNTIYF	TGTGCCAGCAGCTTATCAGGGTTGGGAAACACCATATATTTT
TRBV2	16	.	.	TRBJ1-6	CASSPSGGTYNSPLHF	TGTGCCAGCAGTCCCTCCGGGGGAACATATAATTCACCCCTCCACTTT
TRBV30	15	.	.	TRBJ2-7	CAWSVSGARGYEQYF	TGTGCCTGGAGTGTAAGTGGAGCCCGGGGCTACGAGCAGTACTTC
TRBV5-1	15	TRBD2	.	TRBJ2-5	CASSLIPGGRETQYF	TGCGCCAGCAGCTTGATTCCGGGAGGAAGGGAGACCCAGTACTTC
TRBV5-4	15	TRBD2	few	TRBJ2-7	CASSLGGTRTYEQYF	TGTGCCAGCAGCTTGGGAGGGACTAGAACATACGAGCAGTACTTC
TRBV9	15	TRBD1	.	TRBJ1-1	CASSVEGTGNREAFF	TGTGCCAGCAGCGTAGAAGGGACAGGGAACCGTGAAGCTTTCTTT
TRBV7-2	13	TRBD1	.	TRBJ1-5	CASSPDRSQPQHF	TGTGCCAGCAGCCCGGACAGGTCTCAGCCCCAGCATTTT
TRBV7-9	12	.	.	TRBJ1-2	CASRPTGYGYTF	TGTGCCAGCAGACCCACAGGGTATGGCTACACCTTC
TRBV27	19	TRBD1	.	TRBJ2-6	CASSFLGQGARTGANVLTF	TGTGCCAGCAGTTTCTTGGGACAGGGGGCGCGTACTGGGGCCAACGTCCTGACTTTC
TRBV11-2	19	TRBD2	.	TRBJ2-3	CASSSSISGGRPSTDTQYF	TGTGCCAGCAGCTCCTCGATTAGCGGGGGTCGACCGAGTACAGATACGCAGTATTTT
TRBV7-6	15	.	.	TRBJ2-5	CASSLEWREMETQYF	TGTGCCAGCAGCTTAGAATGGAGGGAAATGGAGACCCAGTACTTC
TRBV5-6	14	TRBD1	.	TRBJ2-7	CASSWDRGSYEQYF	TGTGCCAGCAGCTGGGACAGGGGGAGCTACGAGCAGTACTTC
TRBV7-2	16	.	.	TRBJ1-3	CASSLSGGGVGNTIYF	TGTGCCAGCAGCTTAAGCGGGGGGGGCGTTGGAAACACCATATATTTT
TRBV14	13	.	.	TRBJ2-5	CASSQVLQETQYF	TGTGCCAGCAGCCAAGTCTTACAAGAGACCCAGTACTTC
TRBV6-6	16	TRBD1	.	TRBJ1-3	CASSYSQGAAGNTIYF	TGTGCCAGCAGTTACTCGCAGGGGGCAGCTGGAAACACCATATATTTT
TRBV5-5	15	.	.	TRBJ1-4	CASSLALSIREKLFF	TGTGCCAGCAGCTTGGCCTTGTCAATCAGGGAAAAACTGTTTTTT
TRBV14	15	TRBD2	.	TRBJ2-1	CASSLLAGVNNEQFF	TGTGCCAGCAGCCTGCTAGCGGGGGTAAACAATGAGCAGTTCTTC
TRBV12-3/TRBV12-4	13	.	.	TRBJ2-3	CASSVRGTDTQYF	TGTGCCAGCAGTGTTCGGGGCACAGATACGCAGTATTTT
TRBV18	18	.	.	TRBJ1-3	CASSPIPQVSTSGNTIYF	TGTGCCAGCTCCCCAATCCCCCAGGTCAGCACCTCTGGAAACACCATATATTTT
TRBV11-1	14	.	.	TRBJ2-5	CASSLAGYQETQYF	TGTGCCAGCAGCTTAGCCGGTTACCAAGAGACCCAGTACTTC
TRBV7-3	14	TRBD1	.	TRBJ1-1	CASREGTANTEAFF	TGTGCCAGCAGGGAGGGGACAGCGAACACTGAAGCTTTCTTT
TRBV24-1	17	TRBD2	few	TRBJ2-5	CATSDSDGRGPQETQYF	TGTGCCACCAGTGATAGTGACGGGAGGGGTCCCCAAGAGACCCAGTACTTC
TRBV7-9	13	.	.	TRBJ2-5	CASSPPSSETQYF	TGTGCCAGCAGCCCACCGAGTTCGGAGACCCAGTACTTC
TRBV27	16	TRBD1	once	TRBJ1-6	CASCRDSLIVNSPLHF	TGTGCCAGCTGTCGGGACAGTTTAATCGTAAATTCACCCCTCCACTTT
TRBV3-1/TRBV3-2	13	.	.	TRBJ1-1	CASSQTTGSEAFF	TGTGCCAGCAGCCAGACGACGGGTAGTGAAGCTTTCTTT
TRBV5-1	14	.	.	TRBJ1-1	CASSFASGDTEAFF	TGCGCCAGCAGCTTCGCGTCCGGGGACACTGAAGCTTTCTTT
TRBV6-4	15	TRBD1	few	TRBJ2-1	CASSRYRGNYNEQFF	TGTGCCAGCAGTAGGTACAGGGGTAACTACAATGAGCAGTTCTTC
TRBV27	13	.	.	TRBJ2-7	CASSGGPTYEQYF	TGTGCCAGCAGTGGTGGCCCAACCTACGAGCAGTACTTC
TRBV5-5	15	.	.	TRBJ2-7	CASSLGPQGGNEQYF	TGTGCCAGCAGCTTAGGTCCGCAGGGCGGCAACGAGCAGTACTTC
TRBV11-2	15	TRBD1	.	TRBJ1-2	CASSPRAGGLYGYTF	TGTGCCAGCAGCCCGAGGGCAGGGGGCTTATATGGCTACACCTTC